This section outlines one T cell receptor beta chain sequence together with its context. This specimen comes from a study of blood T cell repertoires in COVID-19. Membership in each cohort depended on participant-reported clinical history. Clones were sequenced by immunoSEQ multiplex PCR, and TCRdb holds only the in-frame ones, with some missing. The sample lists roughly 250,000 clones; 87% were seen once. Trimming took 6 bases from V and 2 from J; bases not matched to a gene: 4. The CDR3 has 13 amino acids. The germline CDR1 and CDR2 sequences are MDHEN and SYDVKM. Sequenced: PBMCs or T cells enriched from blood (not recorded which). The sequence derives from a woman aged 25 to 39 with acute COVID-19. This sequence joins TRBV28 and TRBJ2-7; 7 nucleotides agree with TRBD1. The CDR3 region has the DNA TGTGCCAGCAGGAAAGGACAGGCCTACGAGCAGTACTTC. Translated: CASRKGQAYEQYF.